The source of this TCR beta chain is a study of response to subunit inactivated influenza vaccine. Study-level findings and limits: Authors proposed each seasonal influenza vaccination draws in few new T cells.

Of note for this clonotype: What it binds is not known.

V lost 5 bases to trimming and J lost 2 bases; unmatched junction nucleotides: 5. From germline, CDR1 is MNHEY and CDR2 SVGEGT. The CDR3 consists of 15 residues. TCRdb re-derived calls from the RT-PCR reads in MiXCR, one entry per CDR3 protein. The sample records about 520,000 distinct CDR3 sequences, roughly 23% being singletons. The chain uses TRBV6-2 or TRBV6-3 and TRBJ2-5; TRBD2 agrees at 10 bases. Material: CD4+ T cells sorted from PBMCs, obtained 4 to 6 days after vaccination. This receptor was taken from a man between 50 and 59 years old who received an inactivated influenza vaccine. CDR3 sequence reads: CASSKPGLAQETQYF. The CDR3 DNA sequence: TGTGCCAGCAGTAAACCGGGACTAGCGCAAGAGACCCAGTACTTC.